The clone carrying this TCR beta chain was counted many times. RNA transcripts were the template for amplifying TCR beta CDR3 regions. HTBI primers were employed in a first-round RT-PCR of the TCR CDR3. Each CDR3 protein is one row after TCRdb ran MiXCR on the multiplex PCR reads. In the table there are 300,000 or so distinct CDR3 sequences, over 15% of which are singletons. V was pared by 7 bases and J by 4 bases, with 13 bases between. CDR1 and CDR2 (germline): MNHEY, SVGEGT. The length of the CDR3 is 13 residues. The sample comes from a study of T cells in Graves' hyperthyroidism and ophthalmopathy.

Specimen: blood. V and J are TRBV6-2 or TRBV6-3 and TRBJ1-2; D gene unclear. This sequence was found in a woman aged 55-69 years with Graves' ophthalmopathy. The CDR3 DNA sequence: TGTGCCAGCAACACCCCCTCGTCCTATGGCTACACCTTC. Its protein is CASNTPSSYGYTF.